This T cell receptor (beta chain) is from a study of OX40 agonist ivuxolimab in advanced cancers. Overall study results and limits: The authors did not determine the antigen specificity of the expanded peripheral T cells. Part of the nonresponder group also had normalized T-cell clonal expansion that was low. On average, CD8+ T cells had more expanded clones than CD4+.

Points on this clone: Its antigen is unknown.

Autoimmune disease history or systemic immunosuppression led to patient exclusion. Sequenced by immunoSEQ multiplex PCR; TCRdb stores in-frame clones only, minus some. Of about 37,000 clones listed, roughly 87% are singletons. The receptor was isolated from an adult with an advanced solid tumor such as melanoma, head and neck, liver or kidney cancer. This specimen was CD4+ or CD8+ T cells sorted from blood, taken in a trial of the OX40 agonist ivuxolimab.

The CDR3 region has the DNA TGTGCCAGCAGCAGCCCCCCCTGGCGGGGGAACACCGGGGAGCTGTTTTTT. Its translation: CASSSPPWRGNTGELFF. The chain uses TRBV27 and TRBJ2-2; D is perhaps TRBD2 (6 bases). Germline CDR1 reads MNHEY; CDR2 reads SMNVEV (reference sequence). The CDR3 is made up of 17 amino acids. V was pared by 6 bases and J by 1 base, with 18 bases between.